This TCR beta chain is drawn from a study of molecular identifiers for immune sequencing clone quantification. Making the bulk TCR libraries relied on previously described methods and listed TCR primers. TCRdb ran MiXCR on the PCR reads and lists one entry per CDR3 protein. The sample includes 85,000 to 120,000 distinct CDR3 sequences, 30% to 35% of them seen just once. As regards this clonotype: Being one base from a much bigger clone, this may be a read error.

The origin of this receptor is a human donor in good health. Some libraries in this study had Jurkat cell RNA spiked in. The specimen was naive CD8+ T cells from blood, with Jurkat cell RNA spiked in. Subset of the sample: FACS-sorted CD8+CD4-CCR7+CD45RA+ naive T cells.

The CDR3 reads CASSPGTVTNTEAFF. Written as DNA, the CDR3 is TGTGCCAGCAGCCCTGGTACAGTGACGAACACTGAAGCTTTCTTT. This sequence joins TRBV6-2 or TRBV6-3 and TRBJ1-1; D ambiguous. The V and J ends lost 6 bases and 1 base respectively, with 15 bases between them. The CDR3 extends over 15 amino acids. The V gene's germline CDR1 is MNHEY and CDR2 SVGEGT.